This TCR beta chain was sequenced in a study of identical twins. The germline gives CDR1 SGHTA, CDR2 FQGNSA. V shed 5 bases and J shed 0 bases, with 14 bases lying between them. CDR3 size: 16 residues. Study-wide results and limits: Those out-of-frame alpha sequences shared by twins showed an excess of low generation probability.

Template switching (which added a universal primer site) was used, and cDNA carried unique molecular identifiers. TCRdb recomputed calls from the 5' RACE reads with MiXCR, one row per CDR3 protein. The data show 570,000 or so distinct CDR3 sequences, with around a tenth seen just once and approximately 3% held by the top ten. A word on this clonotype: Its target is not known.

These data also formed part of another study, on yellow fever vaccine responses in identical twins.

This chain joins TRBV7-2 and TRBJ1-5; D might be TRBD1 (5 bases). Sequencing used PBMCs. This TCR derives from a woman between 18 and 30 years old in good health. The CDR3, as DNA: TGTGCCAGCAGCAAAGTAGGGGCCTCTAGCAATCAGCCCCAGCATTTT. This codes for CASSKVGASSNQPQHF.